Sequencing of this T cell receptor (beta chain) was carried out in a study of control samples from healthy donors and cancer patients. Only in-frame clones appear in the TCRdb table, and some are missing; sequencing was by immunoSEQ multiplex PCR. The profile shows 85,000 to 100,000 clones, 85% to 95% of them singletons. Sequenced material: blood. The sequence was collected from a man younger than 35 in good health.

The CDR3 sequence: CASSRGAESPLHF. CDR3 in DNA: TGTGCCAGCTCACGAGGCGCTGAATCACCCCTCCACTTT. The chain employs TRBV18 and TRBJ1-6; D is unresolved. V was pared by 4 bases and J by 10 bases, with 11 bases between. Germline V gene sequence: CDR1 KGHSH, CDR2 LQKENI. This CDR3 has 13 residues.